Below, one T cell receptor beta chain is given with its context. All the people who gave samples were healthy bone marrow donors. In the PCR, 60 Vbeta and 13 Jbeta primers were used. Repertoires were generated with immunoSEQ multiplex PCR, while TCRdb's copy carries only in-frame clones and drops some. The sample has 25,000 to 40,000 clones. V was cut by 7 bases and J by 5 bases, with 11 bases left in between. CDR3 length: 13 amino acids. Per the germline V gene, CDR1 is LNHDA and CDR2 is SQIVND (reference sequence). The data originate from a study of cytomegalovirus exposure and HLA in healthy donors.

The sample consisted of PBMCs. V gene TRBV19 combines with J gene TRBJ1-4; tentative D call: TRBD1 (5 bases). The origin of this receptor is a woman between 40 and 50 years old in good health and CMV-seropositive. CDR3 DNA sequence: TGTGCCAGTATGGGGGGGAACAATGAAAAACTGTTTTTT. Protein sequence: CASMGGNNEKLFF. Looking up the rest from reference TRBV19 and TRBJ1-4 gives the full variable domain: DGGITQSPKYLFRKEGQNVTLSCEQNLNHDAMYWYRQDPGQGLRLIYYSQIVNDFQKGDIAEGYSVSREKKESFPLTVTSAQKNPTAFYLCASMGGNNEKLFFGSGTQLSVL.